The rows below give T cell receptor beta chains drawn from one sample of a study of T-cell reconstitution after alpha-beta-depleted transplantation in children. TCRdb recomputed calls from the PCR reads with MiXCR, one row per CDR3 protein. The table shows around 130,000 distinct CDR3 sequences, with 9.5% to 10% occurring only once. The specimen comprised PBMCs, mostly from graft donor cells, sampled 180 days after TCRalphabeta/CD19-depleted stem cell transplant. Receptors were obtained from a girl under three years old who had a stem cell transplant for combined immunodeficiency, so the T cells may come from the graft donor. Each CDR3 is given with its conserved first and last residue. D genes are given only for firm matches. Only some rows state a clone size, as once, few, many or a class for expanded clones.

NA | TRBD1 | TRBJ2-7 | TRBV29-1 | CSVEDHLGQSYEQYF | TGCAGCGTTGAAGATCATCTGGGACAGTCCTACGAGCAGTACTTC
many | TRBD1 | TRBJ1-2 | TRBV13 | CASSFQGANYGYTF | TGTGCCAGCAGTTTCCAGGGGGCAAACTATGGCTACACCTTC
NA | TRBD2 | TRBJ2-7 | TRBV20-1 | CSASLAGGNFYEQYF | TGCAGTGCTAGTCTAGCGGGAGGGAATTTCTACGAGCAGTACTTC
many | NA | TRBJ2-7 | TRBV7-2 | CASSLVSTAPYEQYF | TGTGCCAGCAGCTTAGTATCCACAGCCCCCTACGAGCAGTACTTC
NA | NA | TRBJ2-6 | TRBV20-1 | CSARRGGPSGANVLTF | TGCAGTGCTAGGAGAGGGGGGCCCTCTGGGGCCAACGTCCTGACTTTC
NA | NA | TRBJ2-7 | TRBV7-2 | CASSPFGPPYEQYF | TGTGCCAGCAGCCCGTTTGGGCCGCCCTACGAGCAGTACTTC
NA | NA | TRBJ2-7 | TRBV21-1 | CASSKGGAGGYEQYF | TGTGCCAGCAGCAAAGGTGGGGCAGGGGGCTACGAGCAGTACTTC
NA | TRBD1 | TRBJ2-2 | TRBV20-1 | CSAPRDRGPNTGELFF | TGCAGTGCTCCCCGGGACAGGGGTCCGAACACCGGGGAGCTGTTTTTT
few | TRBD2 | TRBJ2-7 | TRBV7-2 | CASSSSSGSWYEQYF | TGTGCCAGCAGCTCCTCTAGCGGGAGTTGGTACGAGCAGTACTTC
few | NA | TRBJ2-6 | TRBV7-2 | CASSLDFSSGANVLTF | TGTGCCAGCAGCCTAGATTTCTCTTCTGGGGCCAACGTCCTGACTTTC
NA | NA | TRBJ2-5 | TRBV7-2 | CASSFKMGGPRETQYF | TGTGCCAGCAGCTTTAAAATGGGGGGGCCCCGAGAGACCCAGTACTTC
few | NA | TRBJ2-2 | TRBV20-1 | CSARAGTGSGELFF | TGCAGTGCTAGAGCCGGGACCGGGTCCGGGGAGCTGTTTTTT
few | TRBD1 | TRBJ2-6 | TRBV29-1 | CSAQGARGANVLTF | TGCAGCGCCCAGGGGGCGAGGGGGGCCAACGTCCTGACTTTC
few | TRBD1 | TRBJ2-7 | TRBV29-1 | CSVEWTGDEYEQYF | TGCAGCGTTGAATGGACAGGGGACGAATACGAGCAGTACTTC